Presented here are 13 T cell receptor beta chains from one specimen sequenced in a study of cytomegalovirus exposure and HLA in healthy donors. The PCR contained 60 Vbeta and 13 Jbeta primers. Only in-frame clones appear in the TCRdb table, and some are missing; sequencing was by immunoSEQ multiplex PCR. The table shows more than 140,000 clones, with more than 75% occurring only once. The sequenced material came from PBMCs. These receptor sequences come from a man between 18 and 29 years old in good health and CMV-seropositive.

CDR3 in amino acids: CASSGPLSGRALSTQYF. CDR3 coding DNA: TGTGCCAGCAGCGGACCTCTTAGCGGGAGGGCCTTAAGCACGCAGTATTTT. The chain is built from TRBV9 and TRBJ2-3; 11 bases fit TRBD2. After removal of 3 bases from V and 9 bases from J, the junction contained 15 bases not matched to a gene. The CDR3 is 17 amino acids. Germline CDR1 and CDR2: SGDLS and YYNGEE.

Only a few counts were recorded for this clone. The chain couples TRBV5-6 to TRBJ2-7; no clear D. Per the germline V gene, CDR1 is SGHDT and CDR2 is YYEEEE. The ends were cut back, 4 bases at V and 0 bases at J, with 14 bases in the middle. This CDR3 region has 15 residues. This chain's CDR3 is CASSGVGRSSYEQYF. Here the CDR3 DNA reads TGTGCCAGCAGCGGAGTCGGCCGGAGCTCCTACGAGCAGTACTTC.

The chain couples TRBV25-1 to TRBJ1-2, with D possibly TRBD1 on 5 matching bases. The germline V gene has CDR1 MGHDK and CDR2 SYGVNS. The V end lost 1 base, the J end lost 5 bases, and 17 bases lay between the germline ends. This CDR3 spans 16 amino acids. For the CDR3, the DNA is TGTGCCAGCAGTGAATGGTCCACAGGAGCATTATATGGCTACACCTTC. Translating gives CASSEWSTGALYGYTF.

This chain uses TRBV29-1 with TRBJ1-2; D remains ambiguous. Germline lookup yields CDR1 SQVTM and CDR2 ANQGSEA. V shed 0 bases and J shed 7 bases, with 12 bases lying between them. This CDR3 contains 13 residues. CDR3 DNA sequence: TGCAGCGTTGAAGATCCGGCAGCTAGTGGCTACACCTTC. Its translation is CSVEDPAASGYTF.

The chain combines TRBV6-4 with TRBJ2-1, with D possibly matching TRBD1 (5 bases). The CDR3 loop spans 15 amino acids. The germline V gene has CDR1 MRHNA and CDR2 SNTAGT. With 0 bases removed from V and 6 bases from J, the gap between germline ends came to 12 bases. In nucleotides, the CDR3 is TGTGCCAGCAGTGACTCGTTACGACAGATCAATGAGCAGTTCTTC. Residues: CASSDSLRQINEQFF.

J is TRBJ1-3 and V is TRBV9; D unresolved. There are 17 residues in the CDR3. Trimming removed 0 bases from V and 0 bases from J, with 13 bases in between. Germline CDR1 SGDLS, CDR2 YYNGEE. As DNA, the CDR3 is TGTGCCAGCAGCGTAGAGGCCTCAGGCTTCTCTGGAAACACCATATATTTT. Translating gives CASSVEASGFSGNTIYF.

The V call is TRBV28, the J call TRBJ2-5; 9 nucleotides align to TRBD1. The last part of the DNA fits TRBJ2-7 better; the J call may be wrong. This CDR3 has 13 amino acids. CDR1 MDHEN and CDR2 SYDVKM come from the germline V gene. The CDR3, as DNA: TGTGCCAGCAGGGGGACAGGGTGGGACGAGCAGTACTTC. It codes for CASRGTGWDEQYF.

This chain uses TRBV29-1 with TRBJ1-1, with 7 nucleotides matching TRBD1. Per germline, CDR1 SQVTM and CDR2 ANQGSEA. The CDR3 length is 12 residues. Trimming at V came to 4 bases and at J to 7 bases, leaving 6 bases not matched to a gene. The CDR3 reads CSVGRQGREAFF. The CDR3 nucleotides are TGCAGCGTTGGTAGACAGGGACGTGAAGCTTTCTTT.

A note on this clone: This specimen includes other DNA sequences encoding the same CDR3. Written as DNA, the CDR3 is TGTGCCAGCAGTGAAAGGGTACTAGCGGGAGTCACGGATACGCAGTATTTT. Translating it yields CASSERVLAGVTDTQYF. This chain uses TRBV6-1 with TRBJ2-3; 11 nucleotides match TRBD2. There are 17 residues in the CDR3. V was clipped by 2 bases and J by 6 bases; unmatched bases: 10. Germline CDR1 MNHNS, CDR2 SASEGT.

This clone was seen just once. The rearrangement joins TRBV6-1 to TRBJ2-7; TRBD1 is a possible D gene (6 bases). Germline V CDR1 and CDR2: MNHNS, SASEGT. This CDR3 has 14 residues. V lost 9 bases, J lost 2 bases, and 17 bases lay in between. The CDR3 nucleotides read TGTGCCAGTTCTCTAAGGACAGCTACCTACGAGCAGTACTTC. This encodes CASSLRTATYEQYF.

This chain uses TRBV4-1 with TRBJ2-3; 7 nucleotides agree with TRBD2. This CDR3 contains 17 residues. Germline V gives CDR1 MGHRA, CDR2 YSYEKL. V lost 6 bases to trimming and J lost 0 bases; unmatched junction nucleotides: 12. The CDR3, as DNA: TGCGCCAGCAGTCTAGGGCGGGAGAGATCTAGCACAGATACGCAGTATTTT. Translating it yields CASSLGRERSSTDTQYF.

The chain links TRBV27 to TRBJ2-3, with 8 bases that match TRBD2. Per germline, CDR1 MNHEY and CDR2 SMNVEV (reference sequence). V trimming: 4 bases; J trimming: 11 bases; junction bases outside the gene matches: 8. CDR3 size: 13 residues. CDR3 sequence (DNA): TGTGCCAGCAGTTCAAGCGGGGGAAGGTTGCAGTATTTT. It translates to CASSSSGGRLQYF.

This chain joins TRBV6-5 and TRBJ1-5; D is uncertain. CDR1 is MNHEY, CDR2 SVGAGI, per germline. There are 15 residues in the CDR3. Trimming removed 6 bases at V and 2 bases at J, with 14 bases between. In nucleotides, the CDR3 is TGTGCCAGCAGACTTACTAGAGTTGGCAATCAGCCCCAGCATTTT. Protein sequence: CASRLTRVGNQPQHF.